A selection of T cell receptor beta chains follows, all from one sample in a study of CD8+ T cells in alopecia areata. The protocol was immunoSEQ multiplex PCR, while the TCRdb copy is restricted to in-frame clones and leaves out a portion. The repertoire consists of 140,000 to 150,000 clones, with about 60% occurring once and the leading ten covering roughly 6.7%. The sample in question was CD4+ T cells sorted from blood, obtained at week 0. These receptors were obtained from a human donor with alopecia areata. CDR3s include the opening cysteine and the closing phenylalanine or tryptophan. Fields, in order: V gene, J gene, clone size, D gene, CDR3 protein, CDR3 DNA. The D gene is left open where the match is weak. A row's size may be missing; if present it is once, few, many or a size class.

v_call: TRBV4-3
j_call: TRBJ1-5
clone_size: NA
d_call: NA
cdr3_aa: CASSQDRPPLSEPQHF
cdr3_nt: TGCGCCAGCAGCCAAGATCGACCTCCATTGTCAGAGCCCCAGCATTTT

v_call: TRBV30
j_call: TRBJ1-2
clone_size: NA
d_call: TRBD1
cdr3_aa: CAWSLPGGDGYTF
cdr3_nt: TGTGCCTGGAGTCTCCCAGGGGGCGATGGCTACACCTTC

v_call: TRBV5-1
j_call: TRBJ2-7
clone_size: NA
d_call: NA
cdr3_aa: CASSLQGGSYEQYF
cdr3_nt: TGCGCCAGCAGCTTACAGGGCGGCTCCTACGAGCAGTACTTC

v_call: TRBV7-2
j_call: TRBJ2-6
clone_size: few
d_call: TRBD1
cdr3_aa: CASSPTGGASGANVLTF
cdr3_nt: TGTGCCAGCAGCCCAACAGGGGGCGCCTCTGGGGCCAACGTCCTGACTTTC

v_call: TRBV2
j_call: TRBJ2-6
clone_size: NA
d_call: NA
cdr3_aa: CASRGASGANVLTF
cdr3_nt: TGTGCCAGCAGAGGAGCCTCTGGGGCCAACGTCCTGACTTTC

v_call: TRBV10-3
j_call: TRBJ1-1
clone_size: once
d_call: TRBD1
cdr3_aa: CAISRDRNTEAFF
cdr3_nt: TGTGCCATCAGCCGGGACAGGAACACTGAAGCTTTCTTT

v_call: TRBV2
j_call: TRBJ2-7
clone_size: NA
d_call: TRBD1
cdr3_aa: CASSPGTGGYEQYF
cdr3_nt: TGTGCCAGCAGTCCCGGTACAGGGGGCTACGAGCAGTACTTC

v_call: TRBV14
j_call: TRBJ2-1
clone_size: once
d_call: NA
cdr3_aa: CASSQSWNEQFF
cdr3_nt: TGTGCCAGCAGCCAAAGTTGGAATGAGCAGTTCTTC

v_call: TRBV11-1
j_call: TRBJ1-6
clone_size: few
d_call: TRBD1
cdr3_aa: CASSSQGAANSPLHF
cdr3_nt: TGTGCCAGCAGCTCCCAGGGGGCGGCTAATTCACCCCTCCACTTT

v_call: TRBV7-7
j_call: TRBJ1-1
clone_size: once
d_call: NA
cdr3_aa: CASSLVWTEMNTEAFF
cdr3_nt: TGTGCTAGCAGCTTAGTCTGGACGGAAATGAACACTGAAGCTTTCTTT

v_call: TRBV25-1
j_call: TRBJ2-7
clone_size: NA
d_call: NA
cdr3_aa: CASTPGPPGEQYF
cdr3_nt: TGTGCCAGCACCCCGGGCCCGCCTGGCGAGCAGTACTTC

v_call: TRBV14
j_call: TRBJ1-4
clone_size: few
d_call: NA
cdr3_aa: CASSQVRENEKLFF
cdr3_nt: TGTGCCAGCAGCCAAGTCAGGGAAAATGAAAAACTGTTTTTT

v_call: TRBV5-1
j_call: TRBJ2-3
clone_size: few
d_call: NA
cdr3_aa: CASSLGVAYGTDTQYF
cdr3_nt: TGCGCCAGCAGCTTGGGGGTAGCGTATGGAACAGATACGCAGTATTTT

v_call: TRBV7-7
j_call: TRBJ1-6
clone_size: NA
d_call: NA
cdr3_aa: CASSRDYNSPLHF
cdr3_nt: TGTGCTAGCAGCCGGGACTATAATTCACCCCTCCACTTT

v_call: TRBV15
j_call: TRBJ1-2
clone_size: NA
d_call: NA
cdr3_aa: CATSRPPLGGRYGYTF
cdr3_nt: TGTGCCACCAGCAGACCTCCTTTGGGGGGCAGATATGGCTACACCTTC

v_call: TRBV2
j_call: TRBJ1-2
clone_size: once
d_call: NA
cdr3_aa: CASSEGQFGPSVYTF
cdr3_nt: TGTGCCAGCAGTGAAGGCCAATTCGGGCCCTCGGTCTACACCTTC

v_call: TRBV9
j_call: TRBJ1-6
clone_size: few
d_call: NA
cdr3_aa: CASSVGAGNSPLHF
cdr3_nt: TGTGCCAGCAGCGTAGGAGCCGGTAATTCACCCCTCCACTTT

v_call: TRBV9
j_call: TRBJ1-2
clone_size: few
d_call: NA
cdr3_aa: CASSVESSSYGYTF
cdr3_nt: TGTGCCAGCAGCGTAGAATCCTCGAGCTATGGCTACACCTTC

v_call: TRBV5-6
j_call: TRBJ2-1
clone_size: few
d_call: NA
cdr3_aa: CASSLAGSGSYNEQFF
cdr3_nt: TGTGCCAGCAGCTTGGCCGGTTCTGGGTCCTACAATGAGCAGTTCTTC

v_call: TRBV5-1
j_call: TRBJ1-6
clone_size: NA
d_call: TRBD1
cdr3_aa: CASRSGTGVSPLHF
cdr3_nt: TGCGCCAGCAGGTCCGGGACAGGGGTTTCACCCCTCCACTTT

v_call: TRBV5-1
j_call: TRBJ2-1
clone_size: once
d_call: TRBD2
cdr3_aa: CASSFGTSGEQFF
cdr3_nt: TGCGCCAGCAGCTTCGGGACTAGCGGTGAGCAGTTCTTC

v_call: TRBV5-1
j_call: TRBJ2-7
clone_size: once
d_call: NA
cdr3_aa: CASSLSLSSYEQYF
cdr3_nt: TGCGCCAGCAGCTTAAGCCTCAGCTCCTACGAGCAGTACTTC

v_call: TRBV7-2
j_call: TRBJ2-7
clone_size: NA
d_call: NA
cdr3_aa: CASSLNGRSEQYF
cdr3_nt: TGTGCCAGCAGCCTCAATGGGCGTTCCGAGCAGTACTTC

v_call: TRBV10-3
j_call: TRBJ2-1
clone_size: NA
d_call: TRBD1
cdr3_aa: CAIRRQGMDEQFF
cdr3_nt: TGCGCCATCAGAAGACAGGGGATGGATGAGCAGTTCTTC

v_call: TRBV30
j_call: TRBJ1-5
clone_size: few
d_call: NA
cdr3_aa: CAWSVGLGREPQHF
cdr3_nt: TGTGCCTGGAGTGTAGGCTTGGGAAGGGAGCCCCAGCATTTT

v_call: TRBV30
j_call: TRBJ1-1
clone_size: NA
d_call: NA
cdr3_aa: CAWSVAMNTEAFF
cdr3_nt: TGTGCCTGGAGTGTGGCGATGAACACTGAAGCTTTCTTT

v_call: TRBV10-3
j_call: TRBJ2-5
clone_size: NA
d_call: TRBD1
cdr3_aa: CASSHRDRRETQYF
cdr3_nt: TGTGCCAGCAGTCACCGGGACAGAAGGGAGACCCAGTACTTC

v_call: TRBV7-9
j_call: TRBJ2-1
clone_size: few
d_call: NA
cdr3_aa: CASSYQGGGLGDEQFF
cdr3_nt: TGTGCCAGCAGTTATCAAGGAGGCGGGCTGGGGGATGAGCAGTTCTTC

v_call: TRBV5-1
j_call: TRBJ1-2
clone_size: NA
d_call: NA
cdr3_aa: CASSLSRGDLYGYTF
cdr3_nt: TGCGCCAGCAGCTTGTCGCGGGGAGACTTGTATGGCTACACCTTC

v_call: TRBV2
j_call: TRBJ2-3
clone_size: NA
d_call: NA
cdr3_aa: CASRAVHLDTQYF
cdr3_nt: TGTGCCAGCAGGGCGGTGCACCTGGATACGCAGTATTTT

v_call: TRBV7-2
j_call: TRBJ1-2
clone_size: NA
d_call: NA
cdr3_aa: CASSSWDKLYGYTF
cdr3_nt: TGTGCCAGCAGCTCATGGGACAAACTCTATGGCTACACCTTC

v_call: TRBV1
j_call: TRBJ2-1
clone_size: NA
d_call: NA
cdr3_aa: CTSGIPGNPMDNEQFF
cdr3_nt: TGCACCAGCGGGATTCCCGGGAATCCAATGGACAATGAGCAGTTCTTC

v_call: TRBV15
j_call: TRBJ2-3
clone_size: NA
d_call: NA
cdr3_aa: CATSRDKGKTDTQYF
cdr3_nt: TGTGCCACCAGCAGAGATAAGGGGAAGACAGATACGCAGTATTTT

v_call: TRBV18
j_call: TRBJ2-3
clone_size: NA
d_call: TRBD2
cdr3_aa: CASSPGLAGRGDTQYF
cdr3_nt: TGTGCCAGCTCACCGGGACTAGCGGGAAGGGGAGATACGCAGTATTTT

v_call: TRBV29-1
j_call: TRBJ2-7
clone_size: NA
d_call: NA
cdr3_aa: CSLETVPNEQYF
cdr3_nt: TGCAGCCTTGAGACAGTACCCAACGAGCAGTACTTC

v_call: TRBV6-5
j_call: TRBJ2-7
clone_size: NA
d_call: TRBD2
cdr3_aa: CASRSGGAAEQYF
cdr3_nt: TGTGCCAGCAGATCGGGGGGGGCTGCCGAGCAGTACTTC

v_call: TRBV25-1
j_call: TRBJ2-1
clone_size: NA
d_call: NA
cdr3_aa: CASSDQRNNEQFF
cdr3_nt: TGTGCCAGCAGTGATCAGAGAAACAATGAGCAGTTCTTC

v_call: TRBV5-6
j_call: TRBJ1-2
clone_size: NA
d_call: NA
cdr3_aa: CASNLFSRALGYTF
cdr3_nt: TGTGCCAGCAACCTGTTTTCCCGTGCCTTGGGCTACACCTTC

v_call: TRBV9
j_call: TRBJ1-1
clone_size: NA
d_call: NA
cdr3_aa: CASSPGNRRNTEAFF
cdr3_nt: TGTGCCAGCAGCCCTGGAAACAGGAGGAACACTGAAGCTTTCTTT

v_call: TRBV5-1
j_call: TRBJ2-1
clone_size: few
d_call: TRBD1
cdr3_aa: CASSLRGTGLNEQFF
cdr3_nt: TGCGCCAGCAGCTTGAGGGGGACAGGCCTGAATGAGCAGTTCTTC